This is a list of T cell receptor beta chains from one sample in a study of metastatic and nonmetastatic thyroid tumors. Using MiXCR, TCRdb reanalyzed the PCR reads. The data show about 24,000 clones, around 21% seen once. The source material was blood. The receptors were gathered from a female donor with papillary thyroid cancer or a benign thyroid nodule (not recorded which). Some clones in this sample may be carry-over from other donors' samples. Both conserved end residues are part of each CDR3. The order of the fields is D gene, J gene, clone size, V gene, CDR3 DNA, CDR3 protein. A D gene is named only where the DNA matches it firmly. Only some rows state a clone size, as once, few, many or a class for expanded clones.

>TRBD2|TRBJ2-1|-|TRBV20-1
TGCAGTGCTAGGGGACTAGCCATATACAATGAGCAGTTCTTC
CSARGLAIYNEQFF
>-|TRBJ1-2|many|TRBV29-1
TGCAGCGTGGGGCATAACTATGGCTACACCTTC
CSVGHNYGYTF
>-|TRBJ1-2|many|TRBV4-2
TGTGCCAGCAGCCAAGACAGGGGTTCTAACTATGGCTACACCTTC
CASSQDRGSNYGYTF
>-|TRBJ1-5|-|TRBV12-3/TRBV12-4
TGTGCCAGCAGTCATGACTCAGATCTGCCCCAGCATTTT
CASSHDSDLPQHF
>-|TRBJ1-5|-|TRBV12-3/TRBV12-4
TGTGCCAGCAGTTTATCAGGCGCCCCAATTGGGCATCAGCCCCAGCATTTT
CASSLSGAPIGHQPQHF
>-|TRBJ2-2|many|TRBV25-1
TGTGCCAGCCGTAGCAGTAACACCGGGGGGCTGTTTTTT
CASRSSNTGGLFF
>-|TRBJ2-1|-|TRBV30
TGTGCCTGGAGTCCCTTAATGATATCGGGAGTGGGGAATGTGCAGTTCTTC
CAWSPLMISGVGNVQFF
>TRBD1|TRBJ1-5|-|TRBV18
TGTGCCAGCTCACCGGACAGGGGTCAGCCCCAGCATTTT
CASSPDRGQPQHF
>TRBD2|TRBJ2-1|-|TRBV20-1
TGCAGTGCGAGAGATCCTCCTAGCGGGAGGGCCAATGTGCAGTTCTTC
CSARDPPSGRANVQFF
>-|TRBJ2-5|many|TRBV20-1
TGCAGTGCTAGGGCCCCAGGGGAGACCCAGTACTTC
CSARAPGETQYF
>-|TRBJ1-1|-|TRBV30
TGTGCCTGGCACACGGATTCAGAGAAAGCTTTCTTT
CAWHTDSEKAFF
>TRBD2|TRBJ2-7|once|TRBV20-1
TGCAGTGCTAGCCGAACTAGCGGGAGTTCGTACGAGCAGTACTTC
CSASRTSGSSYEQYF
>-|TRBJ1-6|-|TRBV3-1
TGTGCCAGCAGCCAAGGGGGATCCCTCCACTTT
CASSQGGSLHF
>-|TRBJ2-2|many|TRBV11-2
TGTGCCAGCAGCTTAAGGGGTGGGATCGTTTGGGGGGAGCTGTTTTTT
CASSLRGGIVWGELFF
>-|TRBJ1-5|many|TRBV5-5
TGTGCCAGCAGCTTGGTGGCGGGAAATCAGCCCCAGCATTTT
CASSLVAGNQPQHF
>-|TRBJ2-6|many|TRBV6-1
TGTGCCAGCAGTGAACTCCGGACAGTTTTATCCGGGGCCAACGTCCTGACTTTC
CASSELRTVLSGANVLTF
>TRBD2|TRBJ2-2|-|TRBV2
TGTGCCAGCAATGAATATTTATCCCGACTAGCGGGAAACCGGGGAGCTGTTTTT
CASNEYLSRLAGNRGAVF
>-|TRBJ2-1|-|TRBV5-1
TGCGCCAGCAGCTTGGGGACTTCTAATGAGCAGTTCTTC
CASSLGTSNEQFF
>-|TRBJ2-7|few|TRBV12-5
TGTGCTAGTGGGCCGACAGGCACCTACGAGCAGTACTTC
CASGPTGTYEQYF
>TRBD1|TRBJ2-7|many|TRBV11-3
TGTGCCAGCAGCCCGCGACAGGGTTACGAGCAGTACTTC
CASSPRQGYEQYF
>-|TRBJ1-6|-|TRBV7-2
TGTGCCAGCAGCCGGGGGTGGGGGCGTTCACCCCTCCACTTT
CASSRGWGRSPLHF
>-|TRBJ1-1|medium-sized|TRBV6-5
TGTGCCAGCAGTTACTCCGACACTGAAGCTTTCTTT
CASSYSDTEAFF
>-|TRBJ2-7|many|TRBV9
TGTGCCAGCAGCCCTGGCAGGACCGCCGGGCAGTACTTC
CASSPGRTAGQYF
>-|TRBJ2-5|-|TRBV7-2
TGCGCCAGCAGTGTAACCGAGACCCAGTACTTC
CASSVTETQYF
>TRBD2|TRBJ2-5|many|TRBV12-5
TGTGCTAGTGGATCGGGGGCGGGAGGGGTAGAGACCCAGTACTTC
CASGSGAGGVETQYF
>-|TRBJ2-2|-|TRBV24-1
TGTGCCACCAGACCGGACAGTGAGACCGGGGAGCTGTTTTTT
CATRPDSETGELFF